This T cell receptor beta chain stems from a study of blood T cell repertoires in COVID-19. Method: immunoSEQ multiplex PCR; TCRdb's copy keeps in-frame clones and lacks some. The sample gives just over 80,000 clones, about 86% of which show up once; around 40% is in the top ten. The CDR3 is 14 residues long. With V trimmed by 5 bases and J by 4 bases, 6 bases remained unmatched. The germline CDR1 and CDR2 sequences are MDHEN and SYDVKM. This clone was detected only once. The sequencing input was peripheral blood. V is TRBV28 and J is TRBJ1-2, with 8 bases that match TRBD1. The origin of this receptor is a man older than 75 with acute or convalescent COVID-19. CDR3 sequence (DNA): TGTGCCAGCAGTCCCCTTACAGGGGGCTATGGCTACACCTTC. Its protein is CASSPLTGGYGYTF.